These T cell receptor beta chains were read from a single sample in a study of T cell responses to AZD1222 COVID-19 vaccine. Sequencing was performed with immunoSEQ multiplex PCR; in TCRdb, only in-frame clones are kept and a portion is missing. The sample holds 100,000 to 150,000 clones, around 94% seen once. The input for sequencing was peripheral blood, taken on day 0 of AZD1222 vaccination. These receptors were collected from an adult in good health. CDR3s include the opening cysteine and the closing phenylalanine or tryptophan. A D gene is named only where the DNA matches it firmly. Size is omitted from some rows. Given values are once, few, many or a class for expanded clones.

- - TRBJ1-1 TRBV12-3/TRBV12-4 TGTGCCAGCAGACATACTAACACTGAAGCTTTCTTT CASRHTNTEAFF
- - TRBJ1-2 TRBV19 TGTGCCAGTAGTATAGGGGCCGAGTTCGGGCTTCTCTATGGCTACACCTTC CASSIGAEFGLLYGYTF
TRBD2 - TRBJ2-5 TRBV7-2 TGTGCCAGCCGGGGGGAGGGAGAGACCCAGTACTTC CASRGEGETQYF
TRBD1 - TRBJ1-1 TRBV7-9 TGTGCCAGCAGCACCTGGACAGGGGGGACTGAAGCTTTCTTT CASSTWTGGTEAFF
TRBD2 - TRBJ2-1 TRBV11-2 TGTGCCAGCAGCCATACTGGACTAGCGGGATACAATGAGCAGTTCTTC CASSHTGLAGYNEQFF
- many TRBJ2-7 TRBV7-8 TGTGCCAGCAGGGGCAGGGGTTCCTACGAGCAGTACTTC CASRGRGSYEQYF
- - TRBJ2-7 TRBV15 TGTGCCACCAGCAGAGACTTGAAGACCGTATCCTACGAGCAGTACTTC CATSRDLKTVSYEQYF
- - TRBJ1-2 TRBV7-9 TGTGCCAGCAGCCCGCAAAGGAACGACAGGAAGACTTATGGCTACACCTTC CASSPQRNDRKTYGYTF
TRBD2 - TRBJ2-7 TRBV6-5 TGTGCCAGCAAACTAGCGGGAGGGCCCTACGAGCAGTACTTC CASKLAGGPYEQYF
- - TRBJ1-2 TRBV7-8 TGTGCCAGCAGCCGGGACGGAGCTAACTATGGCTACACCTTC CASSRDGANYGYTF
TRBD1 once TRBJ2-7 TRBV11-2 TGTGCCAGCATCCTAGACAGGGGAGAGCAGTACTTC CASILDRGEQYF
- few TRBJ1-2 TRBV4-1 TGCGCCAGCAGCCAAGAGCAGGGAACCTATGGCTACACCTTC CASSQEQGTYGYTF
- once TRBJ2-1 TRBV3-1/TRBV3-2 TGTGCCAGCAGCCAAGTCGTTGGACACCCGTACAACCTCTACAATGAGCAGTTCTTC CASSQVVGHPYNLYNEQFF
- - TRBJ2-7 TRBV18 TGTGCCAGCTCACCACTGTCGACTGACTACGAGCAGTACTTC CASSPLSTDYEQYF
- - TRBJ1-2 TRBV5-4 TGTGCCAGCAGCCTCGCTGAGCGCAGGCAATATGGCTACACCTTC CASSLAERRQYGYTF
- - TRBJ2-7 TRBV5-4 TGTGCCAGCAGCTTGGTTGCGGATCCCTACGAGCAGTACTTC CASSLVADPYEQYF
- - TRBJ1-2 TRBV5-1 TGCGCCAGCAGCCGCCCTGAGGAAGACTATGGCTACACCTTC CASSRPEEDYGYTF
TRBD2 - TRBJ2-7 TRBV7-9 TGTGCCAGCAGCCGACTAGCGGGATTTAGCGAGCAGTACTTC CASSRLAGFSEQYF
- - TRBJ2-3 TRBV18 TGTGCCAGCTCACCAAGGACTAGCACAGATACGCAGTATTTT CASSPRTSTDTQYF
TRBD1 - TRBJ2-5 TRBV19 TGTGCCAGTAGTACCGACAGGGGGCAGGTAGGAGAGACCCAGTACTTC CASSTDRGQVGETQYF
TRBD2 - TRBJ2-1 TRBV7-2 TGTGCCAGCAGCTTAGAACTAGCGGGAGCCAGGGAGCAGTTCTTC CASSLELAGAREQFF
- - TRBJ2-1 TRBV21-1 TGTGCCAGCAGCAAAGTGGAAGAACAGGGGAATGAGCAGTTCTTC CASSKVEEQGNEQFF
TRBD1 - TRBJ2-2 TRBV7-9 TGTGCCAGCAGTCGAACCGGGACAGGGGTAGCCGGGGAGCTGTTTTTT CASSRTGTGVAGELFF
TRBD1 - TRBJ1-3 TRBV15 TGTGCCACCAGCAGAGAGAGGGGGCAGGAAAACACCATATATTTT CATSRERGQENTIYF
TRBD2 few TRBJ2-1 TRBV6-5 TGTGCCAGCAGCGATACTAGCGGGGATTACAATGAGCAGTTCTTC CASSDTSGDYNEQFF
- - TRBJ2-5 TRBV4-2 TGTGCCAGCAGCCAAGTCGCCAGAGGGAGCCAAGAGACCCAGTACTTC CASSQVARGSQETQYF
TRBD1 - TRBJ1-6 TRBV28 TGTGCCAGCAGTCCCGGGGACAGGGATAATTCACCCCTCCACTTT CASSPGDRDNSPLHF
- - TRBJ1-4 TRBV5-6 TGTGCCAGCAGCTTGTACGGATCGAATGAAAAACTGTTTTTT CASSLYGSNEKLFF
- - TRBJ1-5 TRBV28 TGTGCCAGCAGTCCCCTACTTGAACGGCCCCAGCATTTT CASSPLLERPQHF
- - TRBJ2-1 TRBV10-2 TGCGCCAGCAAAAATTTAGCGGAGGGACGTGGTGAGCAGTTCTTC CASKNLAEGRGEQFF
TRBD1 - TRBJ2-7 TRBV28 TGTGCCAGCAGCTCCGGGACAGGGCTGGCCTACGAGCAGTACTTC CASSSGTGLAYEQYF
TRBD1 - TRBJ2-7 TRBV28 TGTGCCAGCAGTCTCCGGGACAGGGGCTCGGGGCAGTACTTC CASSLRDRGSGQYF
TRBD2 - TRBJ2-7 TRBV7-6 TGTGCCAGCAGCTTATCTAGCGGGAGTAAGACCTACGAGCAGTACTTC CASSLSSGSKTYEQYF